The rows below give T cell receptor beta chains drawn from one sample of a study of monozygotic twins with inflammatory bowel disease. TCRdb reprocessed the 5' RACE reads and reports one entry per CDR3 protein, with no DNA. Its clone listing holds 300,000 to 350,000 distinct CDR3 sequences. The sample comprised blood. The source of these receptors is a human donor with ulcerative colitis or Crohn's disease, or a healthy co-twin of an affected twin (not recorded which). CDR3s include the opening cysteine and the closing phenylalanine or tryptophan. Fields, in order: CDR3 protein, V gene, J gene.

CATSRVVYNSPLHF	TRBV15	TRBJ1-6
CASSLSARGVTYEQYF	TRBV7-2	TRBJ2-7
CSANRNVNTEAFF	TRBV20-1	TRBJ1-1
CASSPHAKDTQYF	TRBV7-6	TRBJ2-3
CASSPTSAYNEQYF	TRBV5-1	TRBJ2-1
CASFGGLNTEAFF	TRBV2	TRBJ1-1
CASSFWSWTRGGYTF	TRBV5-6	TRBJ1-2
CATSRRDRGEKLFF	TRBV15	TRBJ1-4
CASSEGLGSGELFF	TRBV6-1	TRBJ2-2
CATSRGPTAKETQYF	TRBV15	TRBJ2-5
CASAVVGATYNSPLHF	TRBV28	TRBJ1-6
CASSEASWGRGEQFF	TRBV6-1	TRBJ2-1
CASSGSGTPAHEQYF	TRBV9	TRBJ2-7
CASSELGGLGKETQYF	TRBV6-1	TRBJ2-5
CASSLGDLMNTEAFF	TRBV5-1	TRBJ1-1
CASSNRVLDQPQHF	TRBV28	TRBJ1-5
CASSHQGPGYTF	TRBV3-1	TRBJ1-2
CASSYSRTLLAGGPDEQYF	TRBV6-5	TRBJ2-7
CASSYDVSSGGTDTQYF	TRBV5-4	TRBJ2-3
CASSVAADTQYF	TRBV9	TRBJ2-3
CASSPEPGGNQPQHF	TRBV7-6	TRBJ1-5
CASSDRLAGSNEQFF	TRBV6-1	TRBJ2-1
CASSLMGSSYTEAFF	TRBV5-1	TRBJ1-1
CASSSTPFQETQYF	TRBV11-2	TRBJ2-5
CASSLRGQGRYEQYF	TRBV13	TRBJ2-7
CSARDGPYTGELFF	TRBV20-1	TRBJ2-2
CASSNGPGWTQYF	TRBV6-5	TRBJ2-5
CSASVLAGITGELFF	TRBV20-1	TRBJ2-2
CASSYMAELSTGELFF	TRBV6-5	TRBJ2-2
CASSQGPTEAFF	TRBV4-1	TRBJ1-1
CASSTVGLAGGTYEQYF	TRBV2	TRBJ2-7
CSVERGKGYTF	TRBV29-1	TRBJ1-2
CASSTASWSPRPYEQYF	TRBV13	TRBJ2-7
CASSLPKGAGANVLTF	TRBV3-1	TRBJ2-6
CASRKTGQGASYEQYF	TRBV5-1	TRBJ2-7
CSARDGRGRSYNEQFF	TRBV20-1	TRBJ2-1
CASRHQGSYNEQFF	TRBV7-9	TRBJ2-1
CASRGHEGEQYF	TRBV5-1	TRBJ2-7
CVSSLTGDGNTEAFF	TRBV5-4	TRBJ1-1
CAWNQGTNTEAFF	TRBV30	TRBJ1-1
CASSPGPQGRSSYNSPLHF	TRBV9	TRBJ1-6
CASSLTFEKLFF	TRBV4-1	TRBJ1-4
CASIQRTGRETQYF	TRBV7-2	TRBJ2-5
CSGTGLAETQYF	TRBV29-1	TRBJ2-5
CSARGRGHEQYF	TRBV20-1	TRBJ2-7
CASSLVTSGGLATDTQYF	TRBV11-2	TRBJ2-3
CASSLGQGGGNQPQHF	TRBV12-3/TRBV12-4	TRBJ1-5
CASSSSGGANEQFF	TRBV12-3/TRBV12-4	TRBJ2-1
CASSPPKGAGGSYEQYF	TRBV6-1	TRBJ2-7
CASSSTSGYNEQFF	TRBV5-8	TRBJ2-1
CASSQEGQGHYGYTF	TRBV4-2	TRBJ1-2
CASSSIGTAYGYGYTF	TRBV7-7	TRBJ1-2
CASSPAGGLDEQFF	TRBV6-4	TRBJ2-1
CASSLASPGSGWGTDTQYF	TRBV12-3/TRBV12-4	TRBJ2-3
CASRGLYEQYF	TRBV6-1	TRBJ2-7
CASSADRGAYGYTF	TRBV6-1	TRBJ1-2